Each of the 14 T cell receptor beta chains below was sequenced from the same sample in a study of CD8 T cells in ankylosing spondylitis. TCRdb re-derived calls from the 5' RACE reads in MiXCR, one entry per CDR3 protein. This table has about 220,000 distinct CDR3 sequences, 15% to 20% appearing once. These receptors' targets are unknown. Findings of the study overall: A TCR beta motif of several highly homologous variants appeared characteristic of ankylosing spondylitis blood.

The specimen sequenced was blood, either unsorted or a sorted T cell fraction (not recorded which). Receptor source: a male donor with ankylosing spondylitis.

The chain carries TRBV6-5 and TRBJ2-2; D is perhaps TRBD1 (5 bases). This CDR3 is 14 amino acids long. V gave up 2 bases and J gave up 6 bases, with 10 bases separating them. The germline V gene encodes CDR1 MNHEY and CDR2 SVGAGI. The DNA of the CDR3 is TGTGCCAGCAGTTACAGCAGGACACCCGGGGAGCTGTTTTTT. Protein sequence: CASSYSRTPGELFF.

This clonotype was seen more than once but under ten times. The chain couples TRBV20-1 to TRBJ1-6, with D hard to call. This CDR3 has 13 amino acids. Germline lookup yields CDR1 DFQATT and CDR2 SNEGSKA (reference sequence). Trimming pared 6 bases from V and 3 bases from J, leaving 9 bases between. In DNA, the CDR3 is TGCAGTGCCCAAGACCTCTATAATTCACCCCTCCACTTT. Protein sequence: CSAQDLYNSPLHF.

This clonotype was detected only a few times. The chain joins TRBV27 to TRBJ1-1; D is ambiguous. Trimming stripped 2 bases from V and 3 bases from J, with 10 bases between. The length of the CDR3 is 14 residues. CDR1 MNHEY and CDR2 SMNVEV come from the germline V gene (reference sequence). The CDR3 protein is CASSLTWADTEAFF. In DNA form, the CDR3 reads TGTGCCAGCAGTTTAACGTGGGCCGACACTGAAGCTTTCTTT.

The chain joins TRBV3-1 to TRBJ2-5; D not certain. CDR1 LGHDT and CDR2 YNNKEL come from the germline V gene (reference sequence). V was cut by 0 bases and J by 9 bases, with 5 bases left in between. This CDR3 is built from 11 residues. The DNA of the CDR3 is TGTGCCAGCAGCCAAGACCAACCCCAGTACTTC. Its translation: CASSQDQPQYF.

This clonotype came up a few times. Written as DNA, the CDR3 is TGTGCCAGCAGTTTGCACAGGGGTGGGACTGAAGCTTTCTTT. Encoded protein: CASSLHRGGTEAFF. V gene TRBV12-3 or TRBV12-4 combines with J gene TRBJ1-1; 7 nucleotides line up with TRBD1. This CDR3 contains 14 residues. V shed 3 bases and J 5 bases; nucleotides not matched to a gene: 6.

This clonotype was found a few times. The gene calls are TRBV4-1 and TRBJ1-5; TRBD1 might be the D (6 bases). V was trimmed by 4 bases and J by 6 bases, leaving 16 bases between them. CDR3 length: 15 amino acids. Looked up from germline, CDR1 is MGHRA and CDR2 is YSYEKL. The CDR3 sequence: CASSRSTGLGQPQHF. In DNA, the CDR3 is TGCGCCAGCAGCCGCAGTACAGGGTTGGGTCAGCCCCAGCATTTT.

This clonotype was counted only a few times. The chain has TRBV11-1 and TRBJ2-1; D is perhaps TRBD2 (5 bases). Germline-derived CDR1 and CDR2 are SGHAT and FQDESV (reference sequence). The CDR3 covers 13 residues. The V and J ends lost 4 bases and 6 bases respectively, with 10 bases between them. The CDR3 DNA reads as TGTGCCAGCAGCTGGGGTGGACTCAATGAGCAGTTCTTC. The encoded protein is CASSWGGLNEQFF.

The rearrangement joins TRBV6-1 to TRBJ1-2; D gene unclear. Germline V gene sequence: CDR1 MNHNS, CDR2 SASEGT. With 1 base removed from V and 3 bases from J, the gap between germline ends came to 6 bases. This CDR3 region has 13 residues. The CDR3 is CASSEDRYYGYTF. The CDR3 bases are TGTGCCAGCAGTGAAGACCGGTACTATGGCTACACCTTC.

V gene TRBV7-9 combines with J gene TRBJ2-1; D might be TRBD1 (6 bases). Germline V gives CDR1 SEHNR, CDR2 FQNEAQ (reference sequence). The germline V and J ends were trimmed by 1 base and 2 bases, with 12 bases remaining between them. The CDR3 consists of 16 residues. The CDR3 nucleotides are TGTGCCAGCAGCTTAGAATTTGGGGGCCCCTACAATGAGCAGTTCTTC. This sequence encodes CASSLEFGGPYNEQFF.

The chain combines TRBV28 with TRBJ2-1; possibly TRBD2 for D (6 bases). Trimming took off 7 bases at V and 8 bases at J, with 18 bases between the two ends. Germline CDR1 reads MDHEN; CDR2 reads SYDVKM. The CDR3 is 14 residues long. Here the CDR3 DNA reads TGTGCCAGCACATTCGCCCTAGCGAAAGATGAGCAGTTCTTC. Translated, it gives CASTFALAKDEQFF.

This clonotype came up a few times. This chain links TRBV7-6 with TRBJ1-1; the D is unclear. Trimming stripped 4 bases from V and 1 base from J, with 13 bases between. CDR3 length: 15 residues. CDR1 is SGHVS, CDR2 FNYEAQ, per germline. The CDR3 sequence: CASSSLKTGNTEAFF. The DNA for the CDR3 is TGTGCCAGCAGCTCCCTAAAGACGGGGAACACTGAAGCTTTCTTT.

The J gene is TRBJ2-6, the V gene TRBV13; a weak D match, TRBD1 (6 bases). CDR3 length: 15 residues. Trimming took off 5 bases at V and 4 bases at J, with 12 bases between the two ends. Germline values: CDR1 PRHDT, CDR2 FYEKMQ (reference sequence). The CDR3 protein is CASSTGLGGANVLTF. CDR3 DNA sequence: TGTGCCAGCAGCACAGGGCTGGGGGGGGCCAACGTCCTGACTTTC.

The genes are TRBV6-1 and TRBJ1-1; D is possibly TRBD1 (6 bases). This CDR3 region has 14 residues. Trimming left V 0 bases short and J 12 bases short, with 17 bases between. Germline CDR1 is MNHNS and CDR2 is SASEGT. The DNA of the CDR3 is TGTGCCAGCAGTGAAGCGAGTGGGCAGGGGATGCCTTTCTTT. Its protein product is CASSEASGQGMPFF.

The chain links TRBV27 to TRBJ2-1; TRBD2 agrees at 14 bases. In germline, CDR1 is MNHEY, CDR2 SMNVEV (reference sequence). There are 16 residues in the CDR3. Germline trimming cut 5 bases from V and 8 bases from J; bases unmatched to any gene: 8. This CDR3 is CASSPTSGGAIYEQFF. CDR3 DNA sequence: TGTGCCAGCAGTCCGACTAGCGGGGGGGCTATCTATGAGCAGTTCTTC.